This is a list of T cell receptor beta chains from one sample in a study of radiotherapy plus CTLA-4 blockade in lung cancer. Clones were sequenced by immunoSEQ multiplex PCR, and TCRdb holds only the in-frame ones, with some missing. Seen here are about 50,000 clones, 73% observed once, and the top ten hold 3.5% to 4%. The sequences come from peripheral blood, collected from a patient treated with radiotherapy plus ipilimumab. These receptors all stem from a human donor with non-small cell lung cancer who had a complete response to radiotherapy plus ipilimumab. Both conserved end residues are part of each CDR3. A D gene is named only where the DNA matches it firmly. Part of the rows lack a size; the others show once, few, many or a class for expanded clones.

cdr3_nt: TGTGCCAGCGGTACCGGGACAGGGGGCGGGTATGGCTACACCTTC
cdr3_aa: CASGTGTGGGYGYTF
d_call: TRBD1
clone_size: few
j_call: TRBJ1-2
v_call: TRBV6-1

cdr3_nt: TGTGCCAGCAGAAGATTTAGGACAGGGGCCTATGGCTACACCTTC
cdr3_aa: CASRRFRTGAYGYTF
d_call: TRBD1
clone_size: .
j_call: TRBJ1-2
v_call: TRBV6-5

cdr3_nt: TGTGCCAGCTCACCACAGGTTTCCAGGCCTCGCCAAGAGACCCAGTACTTC
cdr3_aa: CASSPQVSRPRQETQYF
d_call: .
clone_size: .
j_call: TRBJ2-5
v_call: TRBV18

cdr3_nt: TGTGCCAGCACAAACCTTTGGACAGGCATGGTCAACTATGGCTACACCTTC
cdr3_aa: CASTNLWTGMVNYGYTF
d_call: TRBD1
clone_size: .
j_call: TRBJ1-2
v_call: TRBV2

cdr3_nt: TGTGCCAGCAGTTACGGGGGGACAGCTGGGGCCAACGTCCTGACTTTC
cdr3_aa: CASSYGGTAGANVLTF
d_call: .
clone_size: .
j_call: TRBJ2-6
v_call: TRBV6-5

cdr3_nt: TGTGCCAGTAGTATCCCAGGGTTAGCCTATGGCTACACCTTC
cdr3_aa: CASSIPGLAYGYTF
d_call: .
clone_size: once
j_call: TRBJ1-2
v_call: TRBV19

cdr3_nt: TGTGCCTGGAGTGTGGGCTTTGGAGTTTTCGGGGGGGGCCAAGCCGGAAGAGGGACTGAAGCTTTCTTT
cdr3_aa: CAWSVGFGVFGGGQAGRGTEAFF
d_call: .
clone_size: .
j_call: TRBJ1-1
v_call: TRBV30

cdr3_nt: TGTGCCAGCAGCTTAAATCCTAACTACGAGCAGTACTTC
cdr3_aa: CASSLNPNYEQYF
d_call: .
clone_size: .
j_call: TRBJ2-7
v_call: TRBV7-2

cdr3_nt: TGTGCCAGCAGCTTGGGTCGTTTTAGCGGGAGGTTAAACACCGGGGAGCTGTTTTTT
cdr3_aa: CASSLGRFSGRLNTGELFF
d_call: TRBD2
clone_size: few
j_call: TRBJ2-2
v_call: TRBV7-9

cdr3_nt: TGCGCCAGCAGCCCGTGGGGTAGCGGGAGGGCCGGAGATACGCAGTATTTT
cdr3_aa: CASSPWGSGRAGDTQYF
d_call: TRBD2
clone_size: .
j_call: TRBJ2-3
v_call: TRBV5-1

cdr3_nt: TGTGCCAGCTCACCGAACCCCGGGACAGGGAATGAAAAACTGTTTTTT
cdr3_aa: CASSPNPGTGNEKLFF
d_call: TRBD1
clone_size: .
j_call: TRBJ1-4
v_call: TRBV18

cdr3_nt: TGTGCCAGCAGCTCCGTAGCGGGGGTCTACAATGAGCAGTTCTTC
cdr3_aa: CASSSVAGVYNEQFF
d_call: TRBD2
clone_size: .
j_call: TRBJ2-1
v_call: TRBV7-2

cdr3_nt: TGTGCCAGCAGCTTACCCACAGGGGCCGTGGGCTATGGCTACACCTTC
cdr3_aa: CASSLPTGAVGYGYTF
d_call: TRBD1
clone_size: .
j_call: TRBJ1-2
v_call: TRBV7-9

cdr3_nt: TGTGCCAGCAGTTTCGGGACTAGCGGGAGCTCCTACGAGCAGTACTTC
cdr3_aa: CASSFGTSGSSYEQYF
d_call: TRBD2
clone_size: .
j_call: TRBJ2-7
v_call: TRBV6-5

cdr3_nt: TGCGCCAGCAGTGCGGAACGGGGGGGCCGGGAGACCCAGTACTTC
cdr3_aa: CASSAERGGRETQYF
d_call: TRBD2
clone_size: .
j_call: TRBJ2-5
v_call: TRBV10-1

cdr3_nt: TGCGCCAGCAGCCAAGATACAGGGGATCAGCCCCAGCATTTT
cdr3_aa: CASSQDTGDQPQHF
d_call: TRBD1
clone_size: .
j_call: TRBJ1-5
v_call: TRBV4-3

cdr3_nt: TGTGCCAGCAGCTTAATCGGGGGTCAAGGCTACACCTTC
cdr3_aa: CASSLIGGQGYTF
d_call: .
clone_size: few
j_call: TRBJ1-2
v_call: TRBV7-3

cdr3_nt: TGTGCCAGCTCATCGGGACAGGTTGCTGAAAAACTGTTTTTT
cdr3_aa: CASSSGQVAEKLFF
d_call: TRBD1
clone_size: few
j_call: TRBJ1-4
v_call: TRBV18

cdr3_nt: TGTGCCAGCAGCTTGGCGAGGCTAGCGGGGCCCTACAATGAGCAGTTCTTC
cdr3_aa: CASSLARLAGPYNEQFF
d_call: TRBD2
clone_size: .
j_call: TRBJ2-1
v_call: TRBV5-4

cdr3_nt: TGTGCCATCGCGGGTGTCGGGGGAGGCACAGATACGCAGTATTTT
cdr3_aa: CAIAGVGGGTDTQYF
d_call: .
clone_size: .
j_call: TRBJ2-3
v_call: TRBV10-3

cdr3_nt: TGTGCCTGGAGATCTCCAGGATCCTACGAGCAGTACTTC
cdr3_aa: CAWRSPGSYEQYF
d_call: .
clone_size: .
j_call: TRBJ2-7
v_call: TRBV30

cdr3_nt: TGTGCCAGTCGAGCCCCAGGGACTAGGGGCTTAGTCGAGCAGTACTTC
cdr3_aa: CASRAPGTRGLVEQYF
d_call: TRBD2
clone_size: .
j_call: TRBJ2-7
v_call: TRBV19

cdr3_nt: TGCAGCGCGCGGGACAGTCCCTACGAGCAGTACTTC
cdr3_aa: CSARDSPYEQYF
d_call: .
clone_size: few
j_call: TRBJ2-7
v_call: TRBV29-1

cdr3_nt: TGTGCCATCAGTGAGGGCATGACAGGGGGCACAGATACGCAGTATTTT
cdr3_aa: CAISEGMTGGTDTQYF
d_call: TRBD1
clone_size: .
j_call: TRBJ2-3
v_call: TRBV10-3

cdr3_nt: TGTGCCAGCAGCCCCCGACAGGGCCACTATGGCTACACCTTC
cdr3_aa: CASSPRQGHYGYTF
d_call: TRBD1
clone_size: few
j_call: TRBJ1-2
v_call: TRBV7-8

cdr3_nt: TGTGCCAGCAGCTTGCCTAGCGTTGGCACAGATACGCAGTATTTT
cdr3_aa: CASSLPSVGTDTQYF
d_call: .
clone_size: .
j_call: TRBJ2-3
v_call: TRBV5-4

cdr3_nt: TGCGCCAGCAGCCCGACCGGGACAGGGTCGTACGAGCAGTACTTC
cdr3_aa: CASSPTGTGSYEQYF
d_call: TRBD1
clone_size: .
j_call: TRBJ2-7
v_call: TRBV5-1

cdr3_nt: TGTGCCAGCAGCCAGGCGGGGACTGAAGCTTTCTTT
cdr3_aa: CASSQAGTEAFF
d_call: .
clone_size: .
j_call: TRBJ1-1
v_call: TRBV7-3

cdr3_nt: TGTGCCAGCCGGAGAGGCACAGATACGCAGTATTTT
cdr3_aa: CASRRGTDTQYF
d_call: .
clone_size: .
j_call: TRBJ2-3
v_call: TRBV2

cdr3_nt: TGTGCCAGCTCAAACAACAGGGCCCGCGGGGAGCTGTTTTTT
cdr3_aa: CASSNNRARGELFF
d_call: .
clone_size: .
j_call: TRBJ2-2
v_call: TRBV18

cdr3_nt: TGTGCCAGCAGCCCCGCTGGGGGCGCAAATAATGAAAAACTGTTTTTT
cdr3_aa: CASSPAGGANNEKLFF
d_call: .
clone_size: .
j_call: TRBJ1-4
v_call: TRBV9

cdr3_nt: TGTGCCAGCAGCGTAGAAGCGGCGGGAGGAGAGACCCAGTACTTC
cdr3_aa: CASSVEAAGGETQYF
d_call: TRBD2
clone_size: few
j_call: TRBJ2-5
v_call: TRBV9

cdr3_nt: TGTGCCAGCAGGTTCCCGGGGGGGGCCCGCGGCTACACCTTC
cdr3_aa: CASRFPGGARGYTF
d_call: .
clone_size: .
j_call: TRBJ1-2
v_call: TRBV5-4

cdr3_nt: TGTGCCAGCTCACCAACCAGACAGGGTGGGAGTGAAAAACTGTTTTTT
cdr3_aa: CASSPTRQGGSEKLFF
d_call: TRBD1
clone_size: .
j_call: TRBJ1-4
v_call: TRBV18

cdr3_nt: TGTGCCAGTAGTCCACGGACAGGGGATGGCAATCAGCCCCAGCATTTT
cdr3_aa: CASSPRTGDGNQPQHF
d_call: TRBD1
clone_size: .
j_call: TRBJ1-5
v_call: TRBV19

cdr3_nt: TGTGCCAGCAGCCCCGATCCGGGACTAGCGGGCCTCGGACGTCGGTATTTT
cdr3_aa: CASSPDPGLAGLGRRYF
d_call: TRBD2
clone_size: .
j_call: TRBJ2-3
v_call: TRBV14

cdr3_nt: TGCGCCAGCAGCCCACCCGGGACAGGGCGAAACTATGGCTACACCTTC
cdr3_aa: CASSPPGTGRNYGYTF
d_call: TRBD1
clone_size: .
j_call: TRBJ1-2
v_call: TRBV4-1

cdr3_nt: TGCGCCAGCAGCCTAGCGGGGGAGGCCTACGAGCAGTACTTC
cdr3_aa: CASSLAGEAYEQYF
d_call: TRBD2
clone_size: once
j_call: TRBJ2-7
v_call: TRBV5-1

cdr3_nt: TGTGCCAGCAGTCCCTCGGGACAGGGGGCGGGGGAGCAGTACTTC
cdr3_aa: CASSPSGQGAGEQYF
d_call: TRBD1
clone_size: .
j_call: TRBJ2-7
v_call: TRBV28

cdr3_nt: TGTGCCAGTAGTATAGCAGGCGGGAGGTCCGAGACCCAGTACTTC
cdr3_aa: CASSIAGGRSETQYF
d_call: TRBD2
clone_size: few
j_call: TRBJ2-5
v_call: TRBV19

cdr3_nt: TGTGCCAGCAGCCCGTCCACCGGTGCGAGCTCTGGAAACACCATATATTTT
cdr3_aa: CASSPSTGASSGNTIYF
d_call: .
clone_size: few
j_call: TRBJ1-3
v_call: TRBV7-6

cdr3_nt: TGTGCCAGCAGCTTAGAACTAGCGGGAGATACGCAGTATTTT
cdr3_aa: CASSLELAGDTQYF
d_call: TRBD2
clone_size: .
j_call: TRBJ2-3
v_call: TRBV7-9

cdr3_nt: TGCGCCAGCAGTCAACCAACAGGCTTAGAGGCGAAAATGGATCCTCACCCTAGCAATCAGCCCCAGCATTTT
cdr3_aa: CASSQPTGLEAKMDPHPSNQPQHF
d_call: .
clone_size: .
j_call: TRBJ1-5
v_call: TRBV23-1

cdr3_nt: TGTGCCAGCAGTTTAGCTAGCGCAGATACGCAGTATTTT
cdr3_aa: CASSLASADTQYF
d_call: .
clone_size: .
j_call: TRBJ2-3
v_call: TRBV27

cdr3_nt: TGTGCCAGCTCCCAGCCACCGGGGGAAAAACTGTTTTTT
cdr3_aa: CASSQPPGEKLFF
d_call: .
clone_size: .
j_call: TRBJ1-4
v_call: TRBV6-1

cdr3_nt: TGTGCCAGCATCAGAGGACAGCAAGAGACCCAGTACTTC
cdr3_aa: CASIRGQQETQYF
d_call: .
clone_size: .
j_call: TRBJ2-5
v_call: TRBV5-5

cdr3_nt: TGCGCCAGCAGCCGGGAGGGGAGCACTGAAGCTTTCTTT
cdr3_aa: CASSREGSTEAFF
d_call: .
clone_size: few
j_call: TRBJ1-1
v_call: TRBV4-3

cdr3_nt: TGCGCCAGCCATCCGGACATACCGCTTGGACTAGCGGGTTACACCGGGGAGCTGTTTTTT
cdr3_aa: CASHPDIPLGLAGYTGELFF
d_call: TRBD2
clone_size: .
j_call: TRBJ2-2
v_call: TRBV5-1

cdr3_nt: TGCGCCAGCAGCTTAGGCAGGGGAAACTATGGCTACACCTTC
cdr3_aa: CASSLGRGNYGYTF
d_call: .
clone_size: .
j_call: TRBJ1-2
v_call: TRBV5-1

cdr3_nt: TGTGCCAGTACCACCCGAAGGGACAGGGGCACCTACGAGCAGTACTTC
cdr3_aa: CASTTRRDRGTYEQYF
d_call: TRBD1
clone_size: .
j_call: TRBJ2-7
v_call: TRBV27

cdr3_nt: TGTGCCAGCAGTTTAAGGGGGGGTAACTATGGCTACACCTTC
cdr3_aa: CASSLRGGNYGYTF
d_call: .
clone_size: .
j_call: TRBJ1-2
v_call: TRBV27

cdr3_nt: TGCAGCGTCTCCAAAGGGAGGGACACTGAAGCTTTCTTT
cdr3_aa: CSVSKGRDTEAFF
d_call: .
clone_size: .
j_call: TRBJ1-1
v_call: TRBV29-1

cdr3_nt: TGTGCCACCAGCAGAGCTGGGAGGGACGAGCAGTACTTC
cdr3_aa: CATSRAGRDEQYF
d_call: TRBD2
clone_size: .
j_call: TRBJ2-7
v_call: TRBV15

cdr3_nt: TGTGCCAGCAGCTCTCCTCGCGGGGGGGGCCGGGTGATAAACATTCAGTACTTC
cdr3_aa: CASSSPRGGGRVINIQYF
d_call: TRBD2
clone_size: .
j_call: TRBJ2-4
v_call: TRBV7-9

cdr3_nt: TGCGCCAGCAGTGCAGAATTGGGCGCCGGGGAGCTGTTTTTT
cdr3_aa: CASSAELGAGELFF
d_call: .
clone_size: medium-sized
j_call: TRBJ2-2
v_call: TRBV10-1

cdr3_nt: TGTGCCTGGAGCCCTAGGGACAGTGGCTACACCTTC
cdr3_aa: CAWSPRDSGYTF
d_call: TRBD1
clone_size: .
j_call: TRBJ1-2
v_call: TRBV30

cdr3_nt: TGTGCCTGGAACAGGGGGGTTAATGAAAAACTGTTTTTT
cdr3_aa: CAWNRGVNEKLFF
d_call: TRBD1
clone_size: .
j_call: TRBJ1-4
v_call: TRBV30